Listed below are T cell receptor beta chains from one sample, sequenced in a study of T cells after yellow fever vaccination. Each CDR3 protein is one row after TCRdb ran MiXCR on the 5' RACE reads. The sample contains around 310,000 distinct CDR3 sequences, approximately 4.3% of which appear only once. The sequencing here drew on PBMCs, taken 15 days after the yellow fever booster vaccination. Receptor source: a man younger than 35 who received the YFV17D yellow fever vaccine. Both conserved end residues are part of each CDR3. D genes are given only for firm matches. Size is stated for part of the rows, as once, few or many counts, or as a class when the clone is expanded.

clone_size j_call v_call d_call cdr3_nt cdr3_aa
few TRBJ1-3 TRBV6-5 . TGTGCCAGCAGTACTCTCGCCGGAAACACCATATATTTT CASSTLAGNTIYF
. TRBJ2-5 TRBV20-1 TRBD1 TGCAGTGCTAGAAACGGACAGGGAGTTGGGACCCAGTACTTC CSARNGQGVGTQYF
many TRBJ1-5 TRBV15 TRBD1 TGTGCCACCAGCAGAAGTAGGGGGACAGATCAGCCCCAGCATTTT CATSRSRGTDQPQHF
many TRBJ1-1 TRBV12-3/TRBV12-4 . TGTGCCAGCAGTCCGAGTATCACTGAAGCTTTCTTT CASSPSITEAFF
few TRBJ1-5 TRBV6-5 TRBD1 TGTGCCAGCAGTCGATCCCCAGGCAGGGGGGAGAATCAGCCCCAGCATTTT CASSRSPGRGENQPQHF
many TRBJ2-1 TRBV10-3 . TGTGCCATCAGGAGGACTGACAATGAGCAGTTCTTC CAIRRTDNEQFF
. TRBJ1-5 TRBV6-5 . TGTGCCAGCAGTTATACAGGTGATAGCAATCAGCCCCAGCATTTT CASSYTGDSNQPQHF
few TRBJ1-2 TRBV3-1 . TGTGCCAGCAGCCAATCCGGGACACGAAACTATGGCTACACCTTC CASSQSGTRNYGYTF
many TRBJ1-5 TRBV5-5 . TGTGCCAGCAGCTTTTACCTTCTGGGCAGAAGCAATCAGCCCCAGCATTTT CASSFYLLGRSNQPQHF
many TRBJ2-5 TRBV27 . TGTGCCAGCAGGGGAGGACGGAAGACCCAGTACTTC CASRGGRKTQYF
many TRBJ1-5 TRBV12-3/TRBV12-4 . TGTGCCAGCAGTTTAGGGTCGCGGACTCGAGGGGGGCAGCCCCAGCATTTT CASSLGSRTRGGQPQHF
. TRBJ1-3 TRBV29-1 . TGCAGCGTTGGTGCCGCCTCTGGAAACACCATATATTTT CSVGAASGNTIYF
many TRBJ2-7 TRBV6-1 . TGTGCCAGCAGTGAACTAGGTTCCTACGAGCAGTACTTC CASSELGSYEQYF
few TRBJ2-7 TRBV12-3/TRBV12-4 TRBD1 TGTGCCAGCACTAACGGACAGGGGAGCTCCTACGAGCAGTACTTC CASTNGQGSSYEQYF
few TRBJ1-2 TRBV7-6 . TGTGCCAGCAGCTTATCCGGGACGGAGGTATACACCTTC CASSLSGTEVYTF
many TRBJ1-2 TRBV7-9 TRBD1 TGTGCCAGCAGCTCGGTGTTGACAGGGGAGGACCCGGTTAACTATGGCTACACCTTC CASSSVLTGEDPVNYGYTF
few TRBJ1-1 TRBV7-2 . TGTGCCAGCAGCCCCCCGGGTAGGGGGGCAAGCACTGAAGCTTTCTTT CASSPPGRGASTEAFF
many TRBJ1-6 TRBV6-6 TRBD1 TGTGCCAGCAGGGACCGAGCGAGCAGGGGGCCTGATTCACCCCTCCACTTT CASRDRASRGPDSPLHF
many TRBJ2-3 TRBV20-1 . TGCAGTGCTAGGGCCAGGGAGGAGGATACGCAGTATTTT CSARAREEDTQYF
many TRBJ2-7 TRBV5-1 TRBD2 TGCGCCAGCAGCGTAGCGGGGGGGTCCTACGAGCAGTACTTC CASSVAGGSYEQYF